This is a list of T cell receptor beta chains from one sample in a study of shared clonotypes between healthy human individuals. Data came from immunoSEQ multiplex PCR; TCRdb stores just in-frame clones and leaves some out. Of about 2.3 million clones listed, about nine tenths are singletons. Input material: naive CD4+ T cells from PBMCs. The receptors here all came from a man between 18 and 35 years old in good health. Some clones in this sample may be carry-over from other donors' samples. The CDR3 runs from the conserved cysteine through the conserved F or W. A D gene is named only where the DNA matches it firmly. Size values are once, few and many counts, or a class for expanded clones, and some rows have none.

V: TRBV5-4; size: .; D: TRBD1; J: TRBJ2-5; CDR3: CASSLTGTGGGETQYF; DNA: TGTGCCAGCAGCTTGACCGGGACAGGGGGGGGAGAGACCCAGTACTTC
V: TRBV7-2; size: .; D: .; J: TRBJ2-7; CDR3: CASSLQARPDAYEQYF; DNA: TGTGCCAGCAGCTTACAAGCTAGACCAGACGCGTACGAGCAGTACTTC
V: TRBV4-3; size: .; D: TRBD2; J: TRBJ2-7; CDR3: CASSQDLAGTRYEQYF; DNA: TGCGCCAGCAGCCAGGATCTAGCGGGTACACGCTACGAGCAGTACTTC
V: TRBV6-1; size: .; D: .; J: TRBJ1-1; CDR3: CASSHGASGAFF; DNA: TGTGCCAGCAGTCACGGGGCCTCTGGGGCTTTCTTT
V: TRBV30; size: .; D: .; J: TRBJ2-7; CDR3: CAWGTGTQFYEQYF; DNA: TGTGCCTGGGGAACCGGGACACAATTCTACGAGCAGTACTTC
V: TRBV7-9; size: .; D: .; J: TRBJ1-2; CDR3: CASSRGQDYGYTF; DNA: TGTGCCAGCAGCCGAGGCCAGGACTATGGCTACACCTTC
V: TRBV5-1; size: .; D: TRBD1; J: TRBJ2-5; CDR3: CASSVGGQGAGETQYF; DNA: TGCGCCAGCAGCGTAGGGGGACAGGGGGCCGGGGAGACCCAGTACTTC
V: TRBV5-8; size: .; D: .; J: TRBJ1-3; CDR3: CASSFDPPGGGNTIYF; DNA: TGTGCCAGCAGCTTTGACCCCCCGGGAGGAGGAAACACCATATATTTT
V: TRBV29-1; size: .; D: .; J: TRBJ2-5; CDR3: CSGQSGETQYF; DNA: TGCAGCGGCCAAAGTGGGGAGACCCAGTACTTC
V: TRBV7-6; size: .; D: .; J: TRBJ2-5; CDR3: CASSSGGETQYF; DNA: TGTGCCAGCAGCTCTGGGGGGGAGACCCAGTACTTC
V: TRBV6-4; size: .; D: TRBD1; J: TRBJ1-1; CDR3: CASSPGGGMNTEAFF; DNA: TGTGCCAGCAGTCCAGGGGGGGGGATGAACACTGAAGCTTTCTTT
V: TRBV7-3; size: .; D: TRBD1; J: TRBJ2-5; CDR3: CASSTDRGEETQYF; DNA: TGTGCCAGCAGCACGGACAGGGGTGAAGAGACCCAGTACTTC
V: TRBV18; size: .; D: TRBD1; J: TRBJ2-3; CDR3: CASSPRTGPDTQYF; DNA: TGTGCCAGCTCACCACGGACAGGCCCAGATACGCAGTATTTT
V: TRBV7-3; size: once; D: .; J: TRBJ2-3; CDR3: CASSLAGYTDTQYF; DNA: TGTGCCAGCAGCTTAGCGGGATACACAGATACGCAGTATTTT
V: TRBV4-1; size: .; D: TRBD1; J: TRBJ1-3; CDR3: CASSQDRGTGGPRSGNTIYF; DNA: TGCGCCAGCAGCCAAGATAGGGGGACAGGGGGCCCCCGCTCTGGAAACACCATATATTTT
V: TRBV5-1; size: .; D: .; J: TRBJ1-1; CDR3: CASSFFQGRDTEAFF; DNA: TGCGCCAGCAGCTTCTTTCAGGGGAGGGACACTGAAGCTTTCTTT
V: TRBV11-2; size: .; D: .; J: TRBJ2-7; CDR3: CASSLYAGEEYEQYF; DNA: TGTGCCAGCAGCTTATATGCAGGGGAGGAGTACGAGCAGTACTTC
V: TRBV5-1; size: .; D: .; J: TRBJ2-7; CDR3: CASSLEFDQGFGQYF; DNA: TGCGCCAGCAGCTTGGAATTTGACCAGGGCTTCGGGCAGTACTTC
V: TRBV21-1; size: .; D: .; J: TRBJ1-2; CDR3: CASSKWSAGGYTF; DNA: TGTGCCAGCAGCAAGTGGAGCGCGGGTGGCTACACCTTC
V: TRBV6-5; size: .; D: .; J: TRBJ2-7; CDR3: CASSAPGGSYEQYF; DNA: TGTGCCAGCAGCGCCCCCGGGGGCTCCTACGAGCAGTACTTC
V: TRBV6-5; size: .; D: .; J: TRBJ2-7; CDR3: CASSSARTGVIYEQYF; DNA: TGTGCCAGCAGTTCCGCCCGTACGGGGGTTATCTACGAGCAGTACTTC
V: TRBV19; size: .; D: .; J: TRBJ1-4; CDR3: CASSRDWGPNEKLFF; DNA: TGTGCCAGTAGCCGTGACTGGGGCCCGAATGAAAAACTGTTTTTT
V: TRBV29-1; size: .; D: .; J: TRBJ2-5; CDR3: CSVEGGPAVETQYF; DNA: TGCAGCGTTGAAGGGGGGCCGGCGGTGGAGACCCAGTACTTC
V: TRBV10-2; size: once; D: .; J: TRBJ1-5; CDR3: CASSETGNQPQHF; DNA: TGCGCCAGCAGCGAGACGGGGAATCAGCCCCAGCATTTT
V: TRBV28; size: .; D: .; J: TRBJ2-6; CDR3: CASRLAGANVLTF; DNA: TGTGCCAGCAGGCTGGCTGGGGCCAACGTCCTGACTTTC
V: TRBV7-9; size: .; D: .; J: TRBJ1-4; CDR3: CASRPPPDRNEKLFF; DNA: TGTGCCAGCAGGCCCCCCCCCGACAGGAATGAAAAACTGTTTTTT
V: TRBV5-1; size: .; D: .; J: TRBJ2-2; CDR3: CASSLVADTGELFF; DNA: TGCGCCAGCAGCCTCGTGGCAGACACCGGGGAGCTGTTTTTT
V: TRBV7-2; size: .; D: TRBD2; J: TRBJ2-3; CDR3: CASSLGVAGGGGDTQYF; DNA: TGTGCCAGCAGCTTAGGCGTAGCGGGAGGAGGGGGAGATACGCAGTATTTT
V: TRBV10-3; size: .; D: .; J: TRBJ2-7; CDR3: CAISEGTLIYEQYF; DNA: TGTGCCATCAGTGAGGGGACTCTGATCTACGAGCAGTACTTC
V: TRBV7-2; size: .; D: .; J: TRBJ1-2; CDR3: CASSPPRDVLFNYGYTF; DNA: TGTGCCAGCAGCCCGCCCCGGGACGTTCTCTTTAACTATGGCTACACCTTC
V: TRBV7-9; size: .; D: .; J: TRBJ2-2; CDR3: CASSPSWLGELFF; DNA: TGTGCCAGCAGCCCCTCATGGCTCGGGGAGCTGTTTTTT
V: TRBV5-4; size: .; D: .; J: TRBJ1-2; CDR3: CASSLLAGEGYTF; DNA: TGTGCCAGCAGCTTGTTAGCGGGGGAAGGCTACACCTTC
V: TRBV11-1; size: .; D: .; J: TRBJ2-1; CDR3: CASSSRGGREQFF; DNA: TGTGCCAGCAGCTCCCGAGGGGGTCGGGAGCAGTTCTTC
V: TRBV28; size: once; D: TRBD1; J: TRBJ2-7; CDR3: CASRPGTGVYEQYF; DNA: TGTGCCAGCAGGCCCGGGACAGGGGTCTACGAGCAGTACTTC
V: TRBV30; size: .; D: .; J: TRBJ2-7; CDR3: CAWSRDPGEQYF; DNA: TGTGCCTGGAGCCGGGATCCTGGCGAGCAGTACTTC
V: TRBV6-5; size: .; D: .; J: TRBJ1-2; CDR3: CASSYSGQGKNTF; DNA: TGTGCCAGCAGTTACTCGGGGCAGGGAAAAAACACCTTC
V: TRBV13; size: .; D: .; J: TRBJ2-1; CDR3: CASSLGHRGAPSYNEQFF; DNA: TGTGCCAGCAGCCTAGGGCACCGAGGGGCTCCGTCCTACAATGAGCAGTTCTTC
V: TRBV4-2; size: once; D: TRBD1; J: TRBJ2-1; CDR3: CASSLHGQGAGEQFF; DNA: TGTGCCAGCAGCCTTCACGGACAGGGGGCAGGGGAGCAGTTCTTC
V: TRBV9; size: .; D: .; J: TRBJ2-2; CDR3: CASSVEELWGFGRVRSGELFF; DNA: TGTGCCAGCAGCGTAGAAGAATTATGGGGATTTGGAAGGGTTAGGAGCGGGGAGCTGTTTTTT
V: TRBV4-1; size: .; D: .; J: TRBJ2-3; CDR3: CASSELLGTDTQYF; DNA: TGCGCCAGCAGCGAGTTGCTGGGCACAGATACGCAGTATTTT
V: TRBV9; size: .; D: .; J: TRBJ1-2; CDR3: CASSVTGSYGYTF; DNA: TGTGCCAGCAGCGTAACGGGGTCCTATGGCTACACCTTC
V: TRBV7-2; size: .; D: TRBD2; J: TRBJ2-1; CDR3: CASSLVATSGSEQFF; DNA: TGTGCCAGCAGCTTAGTGGCGACTAGCGGGAGCGAGCAGTTCTTC
V: TRBV27; size: .; D: .; J: TRBJ2-2; CDR3: CASHSGRGSTGELFF; DNA: TGTGCCAGCCATTCGGGTCGGGGCTCAACCGGGGAGCTGTTTTTT
V: TRBV5-4; size: .; D: .; J: TRBJ2-5; CDR3: CASSRGGRGYQETQYF; DNA: TGTGCCAGCAGCCGAGGGGGGAGAGGGTACCAAGAGACCCAGTACTTC
V: TRBV19; size: once; D: .; J: TRBJ2-1; CDR3: CASSTLGRGRDLFF; DNA: TGTGCCAGTAGTACCCTCGGTCGGGGCAGGGACCTGTTCTTC
V: TRBV2; size: .; D: .; J: TRBJ2-2; CDR3: CASSRDTGELFF; DNA: TGTGCCAGCAGCAGGGATACCGGGGAGCTGTTTTTT
V: TRBV4-3; size: .; D: .; J: TRBJ2-3; CDR3: CASSQDQFPSGDTQYF; DNA: TGCGCCAGCAGCCAAGATCAGTTTCCGTCCGGGGATACGCAGTATTTT
V: TRBV15; size: .; D: .; J: TRBJ1-3; CDR3: CATSRDASIGGNTIYF; DNA: TGTGCCACCAGCAGAGATGCAAGCATTGGGGGAAACACCATATATTTT
V: TRBV5-6; size: .; D: TRBD1; J: TRBJ2-1; CDR3: CASSFRDREYNEQFF; DNA: TGTGCCAGCAGTTTCCGGGACAGGGAGTACAATGAGCAGTTCTTC
V: TRBV7-3; size: .; D: .; J: TRBJ1-1; CDR3: CASSLNSGEGTEAFF; DNA: TGTGCCAGCAGCTTAAATTCTGGAGAGGGCACTGAAGCTTTCTTT
V: TRBV4-1; size: once; D: TRBD2; J: TRBJ2-1; CDR3: CASSQPRLAGVQFF; DNA: TGCGCCAGCAGCCAGCCGCGGCTAGCGGGGGTGCAGTTCTTC
V: TRBV30; size: .; D: TRBD1; J: TRBJ1-1; CDR3: CAWGKTGAHDTEAFF; DNA: TGTGCCTGGGGCAAGACAGGGGCGCATGACACTGAAGCTTTCTTT
V: TRBV7-3; size: .; D: .; J: TRBJ2-7; CDR3: CASSIRQAPSVEQYF; DNA: TGTGCCAGCAGCATTAGACAGGCCCCTTCCGTCGAGCAGTACTTC
V: TRBV6-1; size: .; D: TRBD2; J: TRBJ2-5; CDR3: CASSGYSGSWKETQYF; DNA: TGTGCCAGCAGTGGTTATAGCGGGAGCTGGAAAGAGACCCAGTACTTC
V: TRBV28; size: .; D: TRBD1; J: TRBJ1-2; CDR3: CASSFNLRQGTQGYTF; DNA: TGTGCCAGCAGTTTCAACCTAAGACAGGGGACGCAAGGCTACACCTTC
V: TRBV6-5; size: .; D: .; J: TRBJ2-5; CDR3: CASSYYGTPWTTQYF; DNA: TGTGCCAGCAGTTATTACGGGACTCCCTGGACCACCCAGTACTTC
V: TRBV5-1; size: .; D: .; J: TRBJ2-3; CDR3: CASSLVTARTDTQYF; DNA: TGCGCCAGCAGCTTGGTTACAGCTCGCACAGATACGCAGTATTTT
V: TRBV29-1; size: .; D: .; J: TRBJ1-2; CDR3: CSAGGGPSGYTF; DNA: TGCAGCGCTGGGGGGGGCCCAAGCGGCTACACCTTC
V: TRBV5-5; size: .; D: .; J: TRBJ2-1; CDR3: CASTLEGLPYNEQFF; DNA: TGTGCCAGCACGCTCGAGGGACTTCCCTACAATGAGCAGTTCTTC